The 31 T cell receptor beta chains listed next were all sequenced from one sample in a study of T cell repertoires in cytomegalovirus infection. What these receptors recognize is not known. MiXCR was run by TCRdb on the reads, yielding one entry per CDR3 protein. The table shows 40,000 to 55,000 distinct CDR3 sequences, with around 18% occurring only once. Source: CD8+ T cells from cultured PBMCs, taken from culture after CMV antigen stimulation. Source of these receptors: a human donor in good health (CMV status not recorded). Some clones in this sample may be carry-over from other donors' samples.

The chain recombines TRBV6-1 with TRBJ1-1; D gene uncertain. Germline V gene data show CDR1 as MNHNS and CDR2 as SASEGT. The CDR3 spans 13 residues. Trimming left V 2 bases short and J 2 bases short, with 6 bases between. Here the CDR3 reads CASSELPNTEAFF. CDR3 nucleotides: TGTGCCAGCAGTGAACTACCTAACACTGAAGCTTTCTTT.

This clonotype was observed many times. The chain recombines TRBV6-2 or TRBV6-3 with TRBJ2-3; 13 nucleotides align to TRBD2. The trim removed 5 bases at V and 5 bases at J, leaving 1 base unmatched. The V gene's germline CDR1 is MNHEY and CDR2 SVGEGT. CDR3 size: 14 residues. CDR3 sequence: CASSGLAGEDTQYF. In DNA, the CDR3 is TGTGCCAGCAGTGGACTAGCGGGAGAAGATACGCAGTATTTT.

The chain couples TRBV7-6 to TRBJ2-3; unclear D gene. Germline CDR1 and CDR2: SGHVS and FNYEAQ. V lost 5 bases and J lost 4, with 19 bases in between. This CDR3 is 16 amino acids long. CDR3 DNA: TGTGCCAGCAGCAATCCATCCGGAGTAGATCCAGATACGCAGTATTTT. Translating gives CASSNPSGVDPDTQYF.

This clonotype was counted only a few times. The V gene is TRBV7-9, the J gene TRBJ2-1, with 8 bases that match TRBD2. The length of the CDR3 is 14 residues. Germline trimming cut 4 bases from V and 7 bases from J; bases unmatched to any gene: 6. Germline V lookup: CDR1 SEHNR, CDR2 FQNEAQ (reference sequence). CDR3 in amino acids: CASSSPGGPNEQFF. The CDR3 bases are TGTGCCAGCAGCTCTCCGGGAGGGCCTAATGAGCAGTTCTTC.

Ten or more counts support this clonotype. The chain is built from TRBV7-8 and TRBJ2-7; TRBD1 agrees at 7 bases. CDR3 size: 14 residues. CDR1 and CDR2 from the germline V gene are SGHVS and FQNEAQ. Trimming removed 5 bases from V and 6 bases from J; junction bases left unmatched: 10. CDR3 nucleotides: TGTGCCAGCAGCACCCCCAACAGGGGATCCGAGCAGTACTTC. Translating it yields CASSTPNRGSEQYF.

V and J are TRBV27 and TRBJ2-5; D call uncertain. The CDR3 has 14 amino acids. Germline values: CDR1 MNHEY, CDR2 SMNVEV (reference sequence). Trimming stripped 6 bases from V and 1 base from J, with 12 bases between. Here the CDR3 reads CASSMGYLQETQYF. The DNA for the CDR3 is TGTGCCAGCAGCATGGGATACCTCCAAGAGACCCAGTACTTC.

This clonotype has a count of ten or more. The V gene is TRBV27, the J gene TRBJ1-5; possible D gene TRBD1, 5 bases. The CDR3 extends over 12 amino acids. V was trimmed by 4 bases and J by 5 bases, leaving 6 bases between them. Germline CDR1 and CDR2: MNHEY and SMNVEV (reference sequence). The CDR3, as DNA: TGTGCCAGCAGTTCGACAGATCAGCCCCAGCATTTT. It codes for CASSSTDQPQHF.

The rearrangement joins TRBV28 to TRBJ2-7, with D perhaps TRBD2 (6 bases). The V gene's germline CDR1 is MDHEN and CDR2 SYDVKM. The V and J ends lost 7 bases and 5 bases respectively, with 12 bases between them. CDR3 length: 12 amino acids. The CDR3 is CASTLGGNEQYF. CDR3 DNA: TGTGCCAGCACCCTCGGGGGAAACGAGCAGTACTTC.

Remarks on this clonotype: One end of the junction fails to match germline, which may point to a read error. This sequence joins TRBV7-2 and TRBJ2-1; 11 nucleotides line up with TRBD2. The CDR3 sequence is 20 residues long. Germline loops: CDR1 SGHTA, CDR2 FQGNSA. CDR3 sequence reads: CASSLAPRLAGGWGDNEQFF. Here the CDR3 DNA reads TGTGCTAGCAGCTTAGCCCCCCGGTTAGCGGGAGGGTGGGGGGACAATGAGCAGTTCTTC.

This clonotype was counted between two and nine times. The chain links TRBV19 to TRBJ2-1; D tentatively reads TRBD1 or TRBD2 (5 bases each). CDR1 and CDR2 from the germline V gene are LNHDA and SQIVND (reference sequence). V gave up 1 base and J gave up 4 bases, with 8 bases separating them. The CDR3 has 14 amino acids. The CDR3 DNA follows: TGTGCCAGTAGTATAGCGGGACCGTACAATGAGCAGTTCTTC. Protein: CASSIAGPYNEQFF.

This clonotype was observed many times. J is TRBJ2-7 and V is TRBV7-9; perhaps TRBD2 as D (6 bases). The V end was cut by 2 bases, the J end by 5 bases, with 7 bases between. Germline CDR1 is SEHNR and CDR2 is FQNEAQ (reference sequence). The CDR3 length is 12 residues. The CDR3 region is CASSLPGDEQYF. CDR3 nucleotide sequence: TGTGCCAGCAGCTTACCGGGGGACGAGCAGTACTTC. The complete variable domain, with remaining parts taken from reference TRBV7-9 and TRBJ2-7, reads DTGVSQNPRHKITKRGQNVTFRCDPISEHNRLYWYRQTLGQGPEFLTYFQNEAQLEKSRLLSDRFSAERPKGSFSTLEIQRTEQGDSAMYLCASSLPGDEQYFGPGTRLTVT.

V usage is TRBV20-1 and J usage is TRBJ2-7; 10 positions agree with TRBD2. V was clipped by 6 bases and J by 0 bases; unmatched bases: 2. CDR3 length: 13 amino acids. The germline V gene encodes CDR1 DFQATT and CDR2 SNEGSKA (reference sequence). The CDR3 is CSASGGDSYEQYF. The CDR3 region has the DNA TGCAGTGCGAGCGGGGGGGACTCCTACGAGCAGTACTTC.

The rearrangement joins TRBV7-8 to TRBJ1-5; possible D gene TRBD1, 6 bases. The germline gives CDR1 SGHVS, CDR2 FQNEAQ. This CDR3 comprises 13 residues. Trimming took off 1 base at V and 10 bases at J, with 11 bases between the two ends. The CDR3 nucleotides are TGTGCCAGCAGCTTAGGACCCAGGGGCCCCCAGCATTTT. Translation: CASSLGPRGPQHF.

The rearrangement links TRBV28 to TRBJ2-7; TRBD1 aligns across 7 bases. This CDR3 is built from 14 residues. In germline, CDR1 is MDHEN, CDR2 SYDVKM. The J segment lost 5 bases and the V segment lost 5 bases, leaving 9 bases of the junction unmatched. CDR3 protein: CASSKLDRDHEQYF. The CDR3 coding sequence is TGTGCCAGCAGTAAGCTTGACAGGGACCACGAGCAGTACTTC. Full variable domain (missing parts from reference TRBV28 and TRBJ2-7): DVKVTQSSRYLVKRTGEKVFLECVQDMDHENMFWYRQDPGLGLRLIYFSYDVKMKEKGDIPEGYSVSREKKERFSLILESASTNQTSMYLCASSKLDRDHEQYFGPGTRLTVT.

The V call is TRBV7-9, the J call TRBJ2-7; D is tentatively TRBD1 or TRBD2 (5 bases each). Trimming cost V 7 bases and J 1 base, with 14 bases left between them. The CDR3 has 14 residues. CDR1 and CDR2 from the germline V gene are SEHNR and FQNEAQ (reference sequence). The CDR3, as DNA: TGTGCCAGCAACCCCGGGACCGATTCCTACGAGCAGTACTTC. It encodes CASNPGTDSYEQYF.

CDR3: CASSYSLEYNEQFF. The DNA of the CDR3 is TGTGCCAGCAGTTACTCATTAGAGTACAATGAGCAGTTCTTC. The chain employs TRBV6-2 or TRBV6-3 and TRBJ2-1, with D unresolved. V gave up 0 bases and J gave up 4 bases, with 7 bases separating them. Germline CDR1 is MNHEY and CDR2 is SVGEGT. This CDR3 contains 14 residues.

This clonotype occurred a few times. The chain couples TRBV7-2 to TRBJ2-7; 8 nucleotides agree with TRBD1. Germline V CDR1 and CDR2: SGHTA, FQGNSA. The CDR3 is 15 amino acids. The J segment lost 0 bases and the V segment lost 5 bases, leaving 6 bases of the junction unmatched. This CDR3 reads CASSLTGGSSYEQYF. As DNA, the CDR3 is TGTGCCAGCAGCCTCACAGGGGGGTCCTCCTACGAGCAGTACTTC.

V gene TRBV15 combines with J gene TRBJ2-1, with 8 bases matching TRBD2. CDR3 length: 15 amino acids. CDR1 is LNHNV, CDR2 YYDKDF, per germline (reference sequence). The junction had 4 bases not matched to a gene; V was cut back by 1 base and J by 5 bases. The CDR3 protein is CATSRGLAQNNEQFF. For the CDR3, the DNA is TGTGCCACCAGCAGAGGACTAGCGCAAAACAATGAGCAGTTCTTC.

J is TRBJ1-5 and V is TRBV7-6; D is perhaps TRBD1 (5 bases). This CDR3 region has 17 residues. Trimming left V 5 bases short and J 5 bases short, with 22 bases between. Germline lookup yields CDR1 SGHVS and CDR2 FNYEAQ. DNA for the CDR3: TGTGCCAGCAGCCCCAAGGGTCGGGGCGGGAGGGATCAGCCCCAGCATTTT. It translates to CASSPKGRGGRDQPQHF.

This chain joins TRBV7-2 and TRBJ1-2; D is possibly TRBD1 (6 bases). The CDR3 has 15 residues. The V gene lost 8 bases and the J gene lost 7 bases, with 23 bases spanning the gap. CDR1 and CDR2 (germline): SGHTA, FQGNSA. The CDR3 loop reads CASGLLGTKTGGYTF. As DNA, the CDR3 is TGTGCCAGCGGACTCCTCGGGACAAAAACAGGTGGCTACACCTTC.

This clonotype appeared a few times. The J gene is TRBJ2-2, the V gene TRBV29-1; maybe TRBD2 (5 bases). The CDR3 runs to 13 residues. Germline V CDR1 and CDR2: SQVTM, ANQGSEA. Trimming removed 2 bases from V and 5 bases from J, with 9 bases in between. CDR3 protein: CSVESSGTGELFF. The DNA of the CDR3 is TGCAGCGTTGAATCCAGCGGAACCGGGGAGCTGTTTTTT.

The sample holds a few counts of this clonotype. V usage is TRBV11-3 and J usage is TRBJ2-7; 10 bases are shared with TRBD1. CDR1 is SGHNT, CDR2 YENEEA, per germline. Trimming cost V 5 bases and J 5 bases; bases outside gene matches: 3. This CDR3 is 13 amino acids long. CDR3 loop: CASSLGQGDEQYF. The CDR3, as DNA: TGTGCCAGCAGCCTTGGACAGGGGGACGAGCAGTACTTC.

The chain combines TRBV7-9 with TRBJ1-1; 7 nucleotides match TRBD1. The germline V gene has CDR1 SEHNR and CDR2 FQNEAQ (reference sequence). The junction had 12 bases not matched to a gene; V was cut back by 4 bases and J by 7 bases. This CDR3 is 15 amino acids long. As DNA, the CDR3 is TGTGCCAGCAGCTGGAAGGGAGGGGGCTATGGTGAAGCTTTCTTT. It encodes CASSWKGGGYGEAFF. The whole variable domain, remainder taken from reference TRBV7-9 and TRBJ1-1, is DTGVSQNPRHKITKRGQNVTFRCDPISEHNRLYWYRQTLGQGPEFLTYFQNEAQLEKSRLLSDRFSAERPKGSFSTLEIQRTEQGDSAMYLCASSWKGGGYGEAFFGQGTRLTVV.

This clonotype turned up a few times. J is TRBJ1-5 and V is TRBV12-5; 9 bases map to TRBD1. Germline V gene sequence: CDR1 LGHNT, CDR2 FRNRAP. J was trimmed by 4 bases and V by 0 bases; bases with no gene match: 7. This CDR3 comprises 17 residues. The CDR3 nucleotides are TGTGCTAGTGGTTTGGTACTAACAGGGGGCGTAAATCAGCCCCAGCATTTT. Its protein product is CASGLVLTGGVNQPQHF.

This clonotype came up a few times. The chain uses TRBV7-8 and TRBJ2-3; possibly TRBD1 for D (5 bases). Deletions cut 0 bases from V and 3 bases from J, with 13 bases between. The V gene's germline CDR1 is SGHVS and CDR2 FQNEAQ. The CDR3 runs to 16 residues. The CDR3 DNA reads as TGTGCCAGCAGCTTAGCCCTGACAGAGTGGACAGATACGCAGTATTTT. Its protein is CASSLALTEWTDTQYF.

Judged by abundance, this clonotype is medium-sized. The V gene is TRBV11-2, the J gene TRBJ2-1, with a possible D match to TRBD2 (5 bases). V was cut by 1 base and J by 13 bases, with 14 bases left in between. The CDR3 loop spans 13 amino acids. From germline, CDR1 is SGHAT and CDR2 FQNNGV. The CDR3, as DNA: TGTGCCAGCAGCTTAGGAGGCTTTGGGAGTCAGTTCTTC. This encodes CASSLGGFGSQFF.

This clonotype was seen many times. The rearrangement uses TRBV6-6 and TRBJ1-2; 7 nucleotides align to TRBD1. V was pared by 3 bases and J by 6 bases, with 1 base of the junction left unmatched. CDR1 is MNHNY and CDR2 is SVGAGI in the germline V gene (reference sequence). This CDR3 is built from 12 residues. CDR3 nucleotide sequence: TGTGCCAGCAGTTATGGACAGGATGGCTACACCTTC. Its translation is CASSYGQDGYTF.

This clonotype has only a few counts. The chain has TRBV20-1 and TRBJ2-1; weak D call: TRBD2 (6 bases). V dropped 0 bases and J dropped 0 bases, with 18 bases sitting between them. The CDR3 runs 18 residues. CDR1 and CDR2 from the germline V gene are DFQATT and SNEGSKA (reference sequence). This chain's CDR3 is CSARDLWGDSSSYNEQFF. In DNA, the CDR3 is TGCAGTGCTAGAGATCTCTGGGGGGACTCTAGCTCCTACAATGAGCAGTTCTTC.

This rearrangement joins TRBV6-2 or TRBV6-3 to TRBJ2-1, with D possibly matching TRBD2 (6 bases). CDR1 and CDR2 from the germline V gene are MNHEY and SVGEGT. V dropped 11 bases and J dropped 5 bases, with 16 bases sitting between them. The CDR3 totals 13 residues. For the CDR3, the DNA is TGTGCCTCGGAGGGTGTGGATGACAATGAGCAGTTCTTC. Translation gives CASEGVDDNEQFF.

This clonotype has ten or more counts. The rearrangement uses TRBV6-6 and TRBJ1-1, with D unclear. The V gene's germline CDR1 is MNHNY and CDR2 SVGAGI (reference sequence). This CDR3 region has 11 residues. V was cut by 3 bases and J by 8 bases, with 7 bases left in between. The CDR3 DNA follows: TGTGCCAGCAGTTATGGGGAGGAAGCTTTCTTT. It is translated as CASSYGEEAFF.

This clonotype was picked up many times. This chain uses TRBV7-2 with TRBJ1-4, with TRBD1 matching over 9 bases. V shed 5 bases and J 5 bases; nucleotides not matched to a gene: 6. CDR1 is SGHTA and CDR2 is FQGNSA in the germline V gene. This CDR3 region has 15 residues. CDR3 residues: CASSPDRGGNEKLFF. The CDR3, as DNA: TGTGCCAGCAGCCCAGACAGGGGGGGCAATGAAAAACTGTTTTTT. The full variable domain, completed using reference TRBV7-2 and TRBJ1-4, is GAGVSQSPSNKVTEKGKDVELRCDPISGHTALYWYRQSLGQGLEFLIYFQGNSAPDKSGLPSDRFSAERTGGSVSTLTIQRTQQEDSAVYLCASSPDRGGNEKLFFGSGTQLSVL.